This T cell receptor beta chain derives from a study of identical twins. Overall study results and limits: The presence of invariant MAIT and iNKT cells could partly confound analyses of zero-insertion sequences.

Germline V CDR1 and CDR2: ENHRY, SYGVKD. V trimming: 3 bases; J trimming: 0 bases; junction bases outside the gene matches: 3. This CDR3 comprises 15 residues. This clonotype appeared many times. Its specificity is not known. MiXCR, applied by TCRdb to the 5' RACE reads, yields one record per CDR3 protein. This table holds under 900,000 distinct CDR3 sequences, about 12% found once. These same data were also listed under a study on yellow fever vaccine responses in identical twins. That paper adds: Twin vaccine T cell responses reportedly seemed partly convergent, partly personalized.

The rearrangement uses TRBV10-3 and TRBJ2-3; 7 bases map to TRBD1. The sequence was obtained from a woman under 30 in good health. The sequencing input was PBMCs. DNA of the CDR3: TGTGCCATCAGTGACAGGGGGTCCAGCACAGATACGCAGTATTTT. Translated: CAISDRGSSTDTQYF.